One sample yielded the 5 T cell receptor beta chains listed below, sequenced in a study of Ad26.COV2.S vaccination and SARS-CoV-2 variants. Sequencing was performed with immunoSEQ multiplex PCR; in TCRdb, only in-frame clones are kept and a portion is missing. The sample contains about 390,000 clones, roughly nine tenths of which appear only once. The sample's treatment: some 20 received Ad26.COV2.S at low or high dose, single or two shots; roughly five received placebo; per-sample allocation not given. The study sampled participants on day 63 after the first vaccine or placebo injection. Specimen: peripheral blood, collected in a trial of Ad26.COV2.S vaccine versus placebo. Receptors originate from a person between 18 and 65 years old who received the Ad26.COV2.S COVID-19 vaccine or a placebo.

The V and J genes are TRBV2 and TRBJ1-6; tentatively, D is TRBD1 (5 bases). The CDR3 loop spans 13 amino acids. Per the germline V gene, CDR1 is SNHLY and CDR2 is FYNNEI. V was trimmed by 6 bases and J by 7 bases, leaving 10 bases between them. Here the CDR3 reads CASRLGGNSPLHF. As DNA, the CDR3 is TGTGCCAGCAGATTGGGGGGAAATTCACCCCTCCACTTT.

On this clone itself: Possible read error: a much larger clone is one base away. V is TRBV11-2 and J is TRBJ1-1; D gene uncertain. V shed 2 bases and J shed 0 bases, with 1 base lying between them. The length of the CDR3 is 12 residues. CDR1 and CDR2 (germline): SGHAT, FQNNGV. CDR3 loop: CASSLMNTEAFF. CDR3 nucleotides: TGTGCCAGCAGCTTAATGAACACTGAAGCTTTCTTT.

The V and J genes are TRBV7-6 and TRBJ2-2; the D is unclear. The CDR3 totals 16 residues. V lost 5 bases to trimming and J lost 0 bases, with 13 bases between them. Looked up from germline, CDR1 is SGHVS and CDR2 is FNYEAQ. CDR3 sequence: CASSPPRTTNTGELFF. The CDR3 bases are TGTGCCAGCAGCCCCCCCCGAACTACGAACACCGGGGAGCTGTTTTTT.

This chain connects TRBV7-6 to TRBJ1-1; 7 positions match TRBD1. Germline V gives CDR1 SGHVS, CDR2 FNYEAQ. J lost 10 bases, V lost 5 bases, and 22 bases had no gene match. The CDR3 extends over 17 amino acids. The CDR3 region has the DNA TGTGCCAGCAGCCCCTCGTTGGCAGGGGGATCTCGACCGGGAGCTTTCTTT. This gives the protein CASSPSLAGGSRPGAFF.

This rearrangement joins TRBV20-1 to TRBJ2-1, with TRBD1 matching 8 bases. CDR3 length: 11 amino acids. The V segment lost 5 bases and the J segment 6 bases; nucleotides outside the gene matches: 0. Looked up from germline, CDR1 is DFQATT and CDR2 is SNEGSKA (reference sequence). In nucleotides, the CDR3 is TGCAGTGCTGACAGGGGCAATGAGCAGTTCTTC. Protein sequence: CSADRGNEQFF.